Sequencing of this T cell receptor beta chain was carried out in a study of CD8 T cells in ankylosing spondylitis (TCRdb year 2017). About the investigation overall: The study profiled T cell receptor beta repertoires in healthy donors and ankylosing spondylitis patients to find disease-linked TCR variants. Peripheral blood was sampled, and synovial fluid was additionally collected from ankylosing spondylitis patients. The whole study cohort included 85 to 120 healthy donors and over 20 ankylosing spondylitis patients. On the study overall, not on this receptor specifically: Blood from ankylosing spondylitis patients appeared to be characterized by a TCR beta motif made up of about 8 highly homologous amino acid variants. The disease-linked clones had a CD8+ phenotype and were found at relatively low frequencies in peripheral blood. Some TCR beta motif variants had previously been reported in synovial fluid and blood of reactive arthritis patients, which suggested common disease-initiation mechanisms. The disease-linked clones were reported to be significantly enriched in matched synovial fluid samples from ankylosing spondylitis patients.

A distance of 14 bases separates the germline ends of V and J, which lose 0 bases and 5 bases respectively. The CDR3 goes from the cysteine to the phenylalanine over 16 residues. CDR3 DNA only is kept here, 48 bases in frame from base 1. Per the germline V gene, SGHRS is the CDR1 and YFSETQ is the CDR2. This clonotype appeared many times. The target of this receptor is not known. It has no much larger one-base neighbor in the sample; base qualities were not kept. Sequencing instrument: Illumina HiSeq 2500. Quantitative 5'-RACE with molecular barcodes was the method used to prepare the TCR beta libraries. The authors processed their data as follows. Disease-linked TCR variants were identified with a new computational method built on a probabilistic model of VDJ rearrangement. TCRdb handled the public reads itself, with Q25 trimming in fastp and clone calling in MiXCR, and kept productive beta chains. Each entry merges the rows of one CDR3 protein and shows their most common DNA and genes. TCRdb, not the original authors, processed these V and J calls. Here the sample has hundreds of thousands of distinct CDR3 sequences; under 12% occur a single time. The ten largest clones represent about a fifth of the sample.

The rearrangement joined TRBV5-1 to TRBJ1-4; perhaps TRBD1 is the D gene, with 5 bases matching. The receptor's source is a male donor with ankylosing spondylitis or in good health (not recorded which). The sequencing input was blood, either unsorted or a sorted T cell fraction (not recorded which). The nucleotide sequence reads TGCGCCAGCAGCTTGGATTGGCAGACAGAAAATGAAAAACTGTTTTTT. This gives the protein CASSLDWQTENEKLFF. Reference TRBV5-1 and TRBJ1-4 proteins supply the regions before and after the CDR3; the full variable domain is: KAGVTQTPRYLIKTRGQQVTLSCSPISGHRSVSWYQQTPGQGLQFLFEYFSETQRNKGNFPGRFSGRQFSNSRSEMNVSTLELGDSALYLCASSLDWQTENEKLFFGSGTQLSVL.